This T cell receptor (beta chain) stems from a study of post-analysis software for immune sequencing data. Study-level information: Recorded disease courses covered relapsing-remitting, secondary progressive and progressive-relapsing multiple sclerosis. Some patients had no subtype annotation. Overall study results and limits: The study found TRBV5-6, TRBV5-1 and TRBV20-1 among several TRBV segments more frequent in patients than controls.

From germline, CDR1 is SNHLY and CDR2 FYNNEI. Trimming shortened V by 3 bases and J by 0 bases, and 6 bases separated the two germline ends. The CDR3 has 15 amino acids. Presence of unique molecular identifiers characterized the TCR beta cDNA libraries. MiXCR, applied by TCRdb to the PCR reads, yields one record per CDR3 protein. The sample lists hundreds of thousands of distinct CDR3 sequences; 30% were seen once. As for this clonotype: Its antigen is unidentified.

The chain recombines TRBV2 with TRBJ2-6; D is unresolved. The sequencing input was blood. The receptor's source is a girl aged 5 to 17 with multiple sclerosis. The CDR3 DNA is TGTGCCAGCAGTGATCGGGTCTCTGGGGCCAACGTCCTGACTTTC. Protein product: CASSDRVSGANVLTF.